This T cell receptor (beta chain) was retrieved from a study of blood T cell repertoires in COVID-19. Study as a whole: The study drew acute and convalescent COVID-19 samples from the United States, Italy and Spain. PBMCs, B-cell-depleted T cells, or T cells were the source of the cDNA or gDNA that made up the material.

In the source study's methods: Estimation of nucleated cell counts relied on the amplification of reference gene primers. Some clones are missing from TCRdb's copy, which holds only in-frame ones; the method was immunoSEQ multiplex PCR. The D gene and trimming were derived from the DNA, and the V and J assignments and clone size from that table. The profile covers tens of thousands of clones, with approximately 90% appearing a single time and roughly 5% taken by the ten largest. The sequenced sample was peripheral blood. This TCR was recovered from a woman of 80 years or more with active COVID-19.

Here the CDR3 reads CASSRGRAYNEQFF. In DNA form, the CDR3 reads TGTGCCAGCAGTCGCGGGAGGGCCTACAATGAGCAGTTCTTC. The V gene is TRBV27, the J gene TRBJ2-1, with 9 bases lining up with TRBD2. Germline CDR1 and CDR2: MNHEY and SMNVEV (reference sequence). The length of the CDR3 is 14 residues. V dropped 5 bases and J dropped 2; count of bases not matched to a gene: 1.